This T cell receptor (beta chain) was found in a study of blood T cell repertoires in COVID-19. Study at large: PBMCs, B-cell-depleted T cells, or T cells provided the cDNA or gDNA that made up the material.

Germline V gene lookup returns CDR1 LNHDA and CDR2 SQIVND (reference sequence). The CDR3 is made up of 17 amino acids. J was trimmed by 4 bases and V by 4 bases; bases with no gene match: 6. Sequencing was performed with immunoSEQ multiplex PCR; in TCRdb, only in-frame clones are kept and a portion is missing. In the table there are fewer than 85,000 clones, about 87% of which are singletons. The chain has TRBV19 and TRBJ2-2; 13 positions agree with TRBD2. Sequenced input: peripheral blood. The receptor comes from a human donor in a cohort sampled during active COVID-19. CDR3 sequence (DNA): TGTGCCAGTAGTAGACTAGCGGGGGGCCAGGGCACCGGGGAGCTGTTTTTT. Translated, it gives CASSRLAGGQGTGELFF.